The rows below give T cell receptor beta chains drawn from one sample of a study of vaccination effects on CD4 cells after COVID-19. These receptors have no identified antigens. TCRdb keeps only in-frame clones here, not all; method: immunoSEQ multiplex PCR. The sample lists fewer than 75,000 clones, less than 80% occurring once. The material was CD4+ T cells from PBMCs cultured without peptide, obtained after COVID-19 vaccination. The receptor source for this set is a human donor who received a COVID-19 vaccine. The CDR3 runs from the conserved cysteine through the conserved F or W. Fields, in order: V gene, J gene, clone size, D gene, CDR3 protein, CDR3 DNA. The D gene is left open where the match is weak. Expanded clones get a size class; other rows say once, few or many, or leave the size out.

TRBV5-6	TRBJ1-1	.	.	CASSFNNPHPEAFF	TGTGCCAGCAGCTTCAATAACCCACACCCTGAAGCTTTCTTT
TRBV7-2	TRBJ2-3	.	.	CASSPNRAADTQYF	TGTGCCAGCAGCCCCAATAGGGCAGCAGATACGCAGTATTTT
TRBV7-2	TRBJ1-4	.	.	CASSSSPNEKLFF	TGTGCCAGCAGCTCAAGTCCGAATGAAAAACTGTTTTTT
TRBV6-6	TRBJ2-5	.	.	CASSYSSETQYF	TGTGCCAGCAGTTACTCTTCAGAGACCCAGTACTTC
TRBV5-1	TRBJ1-1	.	.	CASSPQYREWGTEAFF	TGCGCCAGCAGCCCACAATACAGGGAATGGGGAACTGAAGCTTTCTTT
TRBV7-3	TRBJ2-5	.	TRBD2	CASSSARGEETQYF	TGTGCCAGCAGCTCAGCTCGGGGGGAAGAGACCCAGTACTTC
TRBV7-7	TRBJ2-2	.	.	CASSLGVGTGELFF	TGTGCCAGCAGCTTAGGAGTCGGGACCGGGGAGCTGTTTTTT
TRBV5-1	TRBJ2-3	once	TRBD2	CASSLTWTSASTDTQYF	TGCGCCAGCAGCCTAACGTGGACTAGCGCGAGCACAGATACGCAGTATTTT
TRBV2	TRBJ1-4	.	.	CASSRQTTNEKLFF	TGTGCCAGCAGTCGACAAACAACTAATGAAAAACTGTTTTTT
TRBV6-1	TRBJ2-2	.	.	CASSERSIRGRYGTGELFF	TGTGCCAGCAGTGAGCGGTCAATTAGGGGACGATACGGAACCGGGGAGCTGTTTTTT
TRBV7-2	TRBJ1-5	once	.	CASSLGRQTNQPQHF	TGTGCCAGCAGCTTAGGGAGGCAGACCAATCAGCCCCAGCATTTT
TRBV30	TRBJ1-5	.	.	CAWSGTLNQPQHF	TGTGCCTGGAGTGGGACCCTGAACCAGCCCCAGCATTTT
TRBV19	TRBJ1-6	.	TRBD1	CASSVRTGLNSPLHF	TGTGCCAGTAGTGTCCGGACAGGCCTGAATTCACCCCTCCACTTT
TRBV6-6	TRBJ1-6	few	TRBD1	CASNPTGQNSPLHF	TGTGCCAGCAATCCGACAGGGCAAAATTCACCCCTCCACTTT
TRBV5-1	TRBJ1-1	.	.	CASSLVVGMNTEAFF	TGCGCCAGCAGCTTGGTTGTGGGGATGAACACTGAAGCTTTCTTT
TRBV29-1	TRBJ2-5	once	.	CSVEDAQETQYF	TGCAGCGTTGAAGATGCCCAGGAGACCCAGTACTTC
TRBV18	TRBJ2-2	.	.	CASSPSGSANTGELFF	TGTGCCAGCTCACCCTCAGGGTCGGCGAACACCGGGGAGCTGTTTTTT
TRBV7-2	TRBJ1-5	.	.	CASSLNRLGHLNQPQHF	TGTGCCAGCAGCCTAAATCGTCTGGGACACCTTAATCAGCCCCAGCATTTT
TRBV18	TRBJ2-3	.	TRBD2	CASSTSGGITDTQYF	TGTGCCAGCTCAACTAGCGGGGGGATTACAGATACGCAGTATTTT
TRBV12-3/TRBV12-4	TRBJ2-5	.	.	CASSRSETQYF	TGTGCCAGCAGCCGTAGTGAGACCCAGTACTTC
TRBV5-4	TRBJ2-3	few	.	CASSPEMGADTQYF	TGTGCCAGCAGCCCCGAGATGGGGGCAGATACGCAGTATTTT
TRBV20-1	TRBJ1-1	.	.	CSAPENTEAFF	TGCAGTGCTCCTGAGAACACTGAAGCTTTCTTT
TRBV5-1	TRBJ1-1	medium-sized	.	CASSPMGGSNTEAFF	TGCGCCAGCAGCCCGATGGGAGGAAGTAACACTGAAGCTTTCTTT
TRBV18	TRBJ1-5	.	TRBD1	CASSQGGQAYSNQPQHF	TGTGCCAGCTCACAGGGAGGACAGGCGTATAGCAATCAGCCCCAGCATTTT
TRBV10-2	TRBJ1-1	.	.	CASSEQAATEAFF	TGCGCCAGCAGTGAGCAGGCAGCCACTGAAGCTTTCTTT
TRBV28	TRBJ2-1	.	TRBD2	CASSLVPAGGLGEQFF	TGTGCCAGCAGTTTAGTGCCAGCGGGGGGTCTAGGTGAGCAGTTCTTC
TRBV6-1	TRBJ2-1	.	.	CASSETGVYNEQFF	TGTGCCAGCAGTGAAACGGGGGTTTACAATGAGCAGTTCTTC
TRBV7-2	TRBJ1-2	.	.	CASSLAVGQGYTF	TGTGCCAGCAGCTTAGCGGTGGGGCAGGGCTACACCTTC
TRBV2	TRBJ2-2	.	TRBD1	CASRRTGNSGELFF	TGTGCCAGCAGGAGGACAGGGAACTCCGGGGAGCTGTTTTTT
TRBV6-2/TRBV6-3	TRBJ2-1	.	.	CASSYDSGFYNEQFF	TGTGCCAGCAGTTACGATAGTGGGTTCTACAATGAGCAGTTCTTC
TRBV19	TRBJ1-1	few	.	CASIHPGRSTTEAFF	TGTGCCAGTATTCACCCAGGACGATCGACAACTGAAGCTTTCTTT
TRBV5-1	TRBJ1-2	.	.	CASSTTPGDYGYTF	TGCGCCAGCAGCACCACGCCAGGGGACTATGGCTACACCTTC
TRBV4-1	TRBJ2-5	.	TRBD1	CASSQGGTGRGETQYF	TGCGCCAGCAGCCAAGGCGGGACAGGGCGAGGGGAGACCCAGTACTTC
TRBV19	TRBJ2-2	.	.	CASSITANTGELFF	TGTGCCAGTAGTATTACAGCGAACACCGGGGAGCTGTTTTTT
TRBV5-5	TRBJ1-2	.	TRBD1	CASSQTGTVGHTF	TGTGCCAGCAGCCAAACCGGGACAGTCGGCCACACCTTC
TRBV19	TRBJ1-4	few	TRBD1	CASSPGQANEKLFF	TGTGCCAGTAGTCCGGGACAGGCTAATGAAAAACTGTTTTTT
TRBV29-1	TRBJ1-5	.	.	CSVQVNSNQPQHF	TGCAGCGTTCAGGTGAATAGCAATCAGCCCCAGCATTTT
TRBV11-2	TRBJ1-3	.	.	CASSPSGDTIYF	TGTGCCAGCAGCCCAAGCGGGGACACCATATATTTT
TRBV7-3	TRBJ1-1	few	TRBD1	CASSSTPGQGEAFF	TGTGCCAGCAGCTCCACTCCCGGACAGGGGGAAGCTTTCTTT
TRBV6-5	TRBJ1-1	.	.	CASSYPGATEAFF	TGTGCCAGCAGTTACCCGGGGGCCACTGAAGCTTTCTTT
TRBV24-1	TRBJ1-5	.	.	CATSDPLYSNQPQHF	TGTGCCACCAGTGACCCCCTTTATAGCAATCAGCCCCAGCATTTT
TRBV12-3/TRBV12-4	TRBJ1-5	.	.	CASSFSRQPQHF	TGTGCCAGCAGTTTCAGTCGTCAGCCCCAGCATTTT
TRBV3-1/TRBV3-2	TRBJ1-4	.	.	CASSQDAYYEKLFF	TGTGCCAGCAGCCAAGACGCGTACTATGAAAAACTGTTTTTT
TRBV5-8	TRBJ1-1	.	.	CASPGGLGIEVNTEAFF	TGTGCCAGCCCCGGTGGGTTGGGAATTGAGGTGAACACTGAAGCTTTCTTT
TRBV11-2	TRBJ2-1	.	.	CASSLRLGSENEQFF	TGTGCCAGCAGCCTAAGATTAGGTAGCGAAAATGAGCAGTTCTTC
TRBV28	TRBJ2-1	few	TRBD1	CASTIIGTGRGNEQFF	TGTGCCAGCACCATCATAGGGACAGGGAGAGGCAATGAGCAGTTCTTC
TRBV7-2	TRBJ2-3	.	TRBD2	CASSLALAGALDTQYF	TGTGCCAGCAGCTTAGCGCTAGCGGGGGCGCTTGATACGCAGTATTTT
TRBV5-8	TRBJ1-2	.	.	CASRGGHSLF	TGTGCCAGCAGGGGGGGACACTCTCTCTTC
TRBV14	TRBJ2-1	.	.	CASSQRSSNEQFF	TGTGCCAGCAGCCAGAGATCCTCTAATGAGCAGTTCTTC
TRBV18	TRBJ1-1	once	.	CASSPDSLPMNTEAFF	TGTGCCAGCTCACCGGACAGCCTGCCCATGAACACTGAAGCTTTCTTT
TRBV14	TRBJ2-2	.	.	CASSPQNTGELFF	TGTGCCAGCAGTCCCCAGAACACCGGGGAGCTGTTTTTT
TRBV24-1	TRBJ2-5	few	.	CATSDPGGTQETQYF	TGTGCCACCAGTGACCCTGGGGGGACCCAAGAGACCCAGTACTTC